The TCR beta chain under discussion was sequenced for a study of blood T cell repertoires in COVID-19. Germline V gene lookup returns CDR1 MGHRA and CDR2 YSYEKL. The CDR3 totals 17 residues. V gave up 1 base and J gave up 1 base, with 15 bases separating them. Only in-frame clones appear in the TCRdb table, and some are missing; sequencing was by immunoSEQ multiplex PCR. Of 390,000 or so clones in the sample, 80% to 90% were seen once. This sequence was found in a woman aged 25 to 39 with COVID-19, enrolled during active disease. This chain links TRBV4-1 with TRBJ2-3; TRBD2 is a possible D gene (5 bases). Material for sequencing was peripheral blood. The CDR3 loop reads CASSQGFGNRRTDTQYF. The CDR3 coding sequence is TGCGCCAGCAGCCAAGGCTTCGGGAATCGCCGCACAGATACGCAGTATTTT.